Sequencing of this T cell receptor beta chain was carried out in a study of control samples from healthy donors and cancer patients. Clones were sequenced by immunoSEQ multiplex PCR, and TCRdb holds only the in-frame ones, with some missing. The sample yields fewer than 40,000 clones, about 93% seen once. The source is a man aged 35 to 55 with colorectal cancer. The sequenced sample consisted of PBMCs.

The CDR3: CASNLESGANVLTF. The CDR3, as DNA: TGTGCCAGCAACCTGGAATCCGGGGCCAACGTCCTGACTTTC. The chain recombines TRBV5-6 with TRBJ2-6; D unresolved. This CDR3 comprises 14 residues. The V gene's germline CDR1 is SGHDT and CDR2 YYEEEE. V was trimmed by 6 bases and J by 4 bases, leaving 11 bases between them. Drawing the rest from reference TRBV5-6 and TRBJ2-6, the complete variable domain is DAGVTQSPTHLIKTRGQQVTLRCSPKSGHDTVSWYQQALGQGPQFIFQYYEEEERQRGNFPDRFSGHQFPNYSSELNVNALLLGDSALYLCASNLESGANVLTFGAGSRLTVL.